What follows is one TCR beta chain and its context. This clonotype was seen at least ten times. Its antigen is unknown. No much larger clone is present one base from it, and per-base qualities are unavailable. These data come from a study of patients with pleural tuberculosis (dated by TCRdb to 2013 to 2014). Sequencing was carried out with an Illumina Genome Analyzer IIx. TCRdb redid the processing of the public reads, applying fastp at Q25 and MiXCR, and retained in-frame beta chains. Here each entry gathers all rows of one CDR3 protein and keeps the most common genes and DNA. This sample gives some 29,000 distinct CDR3 sequences in total; 15% to 20% of them show up just once. The leading ten clones occupy 3.5% of the sample. This receptor was identified in a human donor with pleural tuberculosis. Source material: peripheral blood.

The DNA is as follows: TGTGCCAGCAGTCCCGGGGGCGCTGAAGCTTTCTTT. It encodes CASSPGGAEAFF. The V gene is TRBV6-1 and the J gene is TRBJ1-1; a tentative D call is TRBD1 (6 bases match). The germline V gene provides CDR1 MNHNS and CDR2 SASEGT. V and J are truncated by 5 bases and 6 bases respectively, leaving an intervening sequence of 10 bases. Including cysteine and phenylalanine, the CDR3 has 12 amino acids. The only DNA kept is the CDR3, 36 bases in frame from the first base.